Given below is one T cell receptor (beta chain) in context. This clone's antigen is unknown. The sample holds no much larger clone one base away, and base qualities are not on file. Distinct nucleotide sequences in the sample also encode this CDR3. The data originate from a study of glioma-infiltrating T cells after dendritic cell vaccination (dated by TCRdb to the mid-2010s). Study-wide context: A cohort of roughly 15 glioblastoma patients from Phase I and II dendritic cell vaccination trials was included, of whom 9 were newly diagnosed and 6 had recurrent disease. Between the early 2000s and the early 2010s, patients were given autologous tumor lysate-pulsed dendritic cell vaccination. The vaccine was prepared from monocyte-derived dendritic cells that were cultured for approximately seven days with IL-4 and GM-CSF and then pulsed overnight with autologous tumor lysate. Each patient got three intradermal injections of the dendritic cell vaccine, spaced at biweekly intervals, in the arm below the axilla. In glioblastoma patients vaccinated with dendritic cells, deep sequencing of TCR beta CDR3 regions served to measure the amount of tumor-infiltrating lymphocytes and to compare repertoires between tumor and blood. Survival after dendritic cell vaccination was correlated with TCR sequencing metrics, such as TIL content and the overlap between tumor and blood repertoires. Summary of the overall study and its limitations: TCR clonality showed no direct relationship with survival, which suggests that a diverse polyclonal response may matter. The three-group TCR overlap response model was described as speculative and requiring prospective validation. After dendritic cell vaccination, a higher estimated pretreatment TIL content predicted longer time to progression and longer overall survival. The cohort was small and heterogeneous, only a few patients had full blood and tumor sets, and even fewer had initial-recurrent tumor pairs.

TCRB CDR3 regions were amplified from about 2 ug genomic DNA, or all available DNA if less, using the immunoSEQ assay. The multiplex PCR employed 60 forward primers targeting TCR V beta segments and 13 reverse primers targeting J beta segments. To estimate reads per starting template, synthetic control templates were spiked into each sample at limiting dilution. The Illumina HiSeq System generated sequencing reads of 87 bp. The authors processed their data as follows. PCR and sequencing errors were removed by a nearest neighbor algorithm that merged closely related sequences. TCR overlap was measured as the percentage of unique tumor TCR beta sequences also present in the same patient's peripheral blood. This is the immuneACCESS table as TCRdb keeps it, with only in-frame sequences that have V and J called. A part of the clones is gone; compared with another copy, unresolved V genes explain less than half, and the rest is unexplained. V, J and clone size are those of that table, while D and trimming were read from the DNA. The sample has approximately 92,000 clones on record, approximately 80% of them singletons. The ten largest clones add up to under 6.5% of the sample.

The meaning of the sample's time point label: after dendritic cell vaccination, including at tumor progression/relapse. Patients were selected on the basis of adequate residual fresh-frozen tumor tissue and more than two years of available survival data. An isocitrate dehydrogenase mutation was not carried by any of the glioblastoma patients, although molecular status was otherwise variable. PBMC were collected before vaccination, two weeks after the third vaccination, and at tumor progression if progression occurred. Genomic DNA was extracted with the Qiagen DNeasy Blood extraction Kit. V lost 0 bases and J lost 1 base; the stretch between them is 10 bases long. The germline V gene specifies SNHLY as CDR1 and FYNNEI as CDR2. The CDR3 covers 16 residues, taking in both the cysteine and the phenylalanine. Left in the record is the CDR3 DNA by itself, 48 bases read in frame from the first base.

The sequenced sample was blood, obtained after dendritic cell vaccination. The sequence was collected from a human donor with glioblastoma. The chain links TRBV2 with TRBJ1-5, with a tentative D gene TRBD1 over 6 matching bases. The CDR3 here reads CASSEAGGESNQPQHF. The bases read TGTGCCAGCAGTGAAGCAGGGGGAGAGAGCAATCAGCCCCAGCATTTT.